The 22 T cell receptor beta chains listed next were all sequenced from one sample in a study of vaccination effects on CD4 cells after COVID-19. Repertoires were generated with immunoSEQ multiplex PCR, while TCRdb's copy carries only in-frame clones and drops some. The sample has fewer than 75,000 clones, 70% to 80% seen once. Following culture for more than 9 days, CD4+ T cells were isolated. Each person got two doses of an mRNA SARS-CoV-2 vaccine, BNT162b2 or mRNA-1273. No antigens are known for them. The input for sequencing was CD4+ T cells from PBMCs cultured without peptide, taken after COVID-19 vaccination. The origin of the receptors is a human donor who received a COVID-19 vaccine.

This chain links TRBV7-3 with TRBJ1-6, with D unresolved. Trimming left V 6 bases short and J 8 bases short, with 11 bases between. Germline V gene lookup returns CDR1 SGHTA and CDR2 FQGTGA. The CDR3 spans 13 residues. CDR3 protein: CASRGSADSPLHF. Written as DNA, the CDR3 is TGTGCCAGCAGAGGGAGCGCGGATTCACCCCTCCACTTT.

This clone was picked up a small number of times. This chain joins TRBV5-1 and TRBJ2-1, with D perhaps matching TRBD2 (5 bases). The V end was cut by 4 bases, the J end by 3 bases, with 17 bases between. The germline V gene encodes CDR1 SGHRS and CDR2 YFSETQ. The CDR3 length is 16 residues. The CDR3 reads CASSLQLLAGYNEQFF. The CDR3 coding sequence is TGCGCCAGCAGCCTGCAACTACTGGCGGGCTACAATGAGCAGTTCTTC.

The chain recombines TRBV9 with TRBJ1-5; the D gene is possibly TRBD1 (6 bases). The CDR3 is made up of 15 amino acids. The germline V and J ends were trimmed by 0 bases and 6 bases, with 13 bases remaining between them. CDR1 and CDR2 from the germline V gene are SGDLS and YYNGEE. CDR3 nucleotides: TGTGCCAGCAGCGTAGAGGGGGGCATCGGTCAGCCCCAGCATTTT. Its protein is CASSVEGGIGQPQHF.

V gene TRBV28 combines with J gene TRBJ1-1; 7 nucleotides align to TRBD1. V lost 4 bases and J lost 5; bases outside the gene matches: 7. The CDR3 runs 14 residues. Germline V gene sequence: CDR1 MDHEN, CDR2 SYDVKM. The CDR3 DNA is TGTGCCAGCAGTTCACTGACAGGGAAAACTGAAGCTTTCTTT. Translation: CASSSLTGKTEAFF.

This clone appeared once. This rearrangement joins TRBV6-5 to TRBJ1-2; 11 nucleotides match TRBD1. Trimming removed 6 bases from V and 3 bases from J; junction bases left unmatched: 3. The germline V gene encodes CDR1 MNHEY and CDR2 SVGAGI. The CDR3 is 14 amino acids. The DNA of the CDR3 is TGTGCCAGCAGGGGGACAGGGGGAGACTATGGCTACACCTTC. As protein: CASRGTGGDYGYTF.

The gene calls are TRBV10-1 and TRBJ2-7, with 7 bases matching TRBD1. This CDR3 has 13 residues. V was pared by 3 bases and J by 6 bases, with 5 bases of the junction left unmatched. Germline loops: CDR1 WNHNN, CDR2 SYGVQD (reference sequence). The CDR3, as DNA: TGCGCCAGCAGTGACCGACAGGGTGGCGAGCAGTACGTC. Protein product: CASSDRQGGEQYV.

The table lists this clone with a few counts. This sequence joins TRBV30 and TRBJ1-1; D call uncertain. Between the trimmed V and J ends, which lost 0 bases and 3 bases, there was a span of 11 bases. Germline V gene sequence: CDR1 GTSNPN, CDR2 SVGIG (reference sequence). The CDR3 runs to 14 residues. The CDR3 DNA reads TGTGCCTGGAGTGTACAGAGAAGAGACACTGAAGCTTTCTTT. It codes for CAWSVQRRDTEAFF.

The chain is built from TRBV10-2 and TRBJ2-1, with TRBD2 matching over 16 bases. The length of the CDR3 is 18 residues. Trimming removed 6 bases from V and 6 bases from J; junction bases left unmatched: 11. Germline CDR1 reads WSHSY; CDR2 reads SAAADI. This chain's CDR3 is CASRGGLAGGSRSNEQFF. CDR3 DNA sequence: TGCGCCAGCAGGGGGGGACTAGCGGGGGGGAGCCGGAGCAATGAGCAGTTCTTC.

The chain has TRBV19 and TRBJ1-1; D remains unclear. The germline CDR1 and CDR2 sequences are LNHDA and SQIVND (reference sequence). CDR3 size: 13 residues. Trimming removed 4 bases at V and 9 bases at J, with 15 bases between. CDR3 amino acids: CASSTRTGEQAFF. The CDR3 DNA follows: TGTGCCAGTAGTACACGGACCGGAGAGCAAGCTTTCTTT.

Written as DNA, the CDR3 is TGTGCCAGCACTCTGATAAGGGGACGGGACATTCAGTACTTC. This translates into CASTLIRGRDIQYF. The J gene is TRBJ2-4, the V gene TRBV2; either TRBD1 or TRBD2 may fit D (5 bases each). The CDR3 covers 14 residues. V lost 7 bases, J lost 8 bases, and 18 bases lay in between. Germline assignment: CDR1 SNHLY and CDR2 FYNNEI.

The chain recombines TRBV12-5 with TRBJ2-5; 10 bases fit TRBD2. Germline V gene data show CDR1 as LGHNT and CDR2 as FRNRAP. The length of the CDR3 is 18 residues. J lost 4 bases, V lost 4 bases, and 15 bases had no gene match. The CDR3 loop reads CASGWSSGGSWRIETQYF. As DNA, the CDR3 is TGTGCTAGTGGTTGGTCTAGCGGGGGATCCTGGAGGATAGAGACCCAGTACTTC.

A single count supports this clone. The V gene is TRBV3-1 (or the pseudogene TRBV3-2), the J gene TRBJ1-1; 8 nucleotides line up with TRBD1. Germline values: CDR1 LGHDT, CDR2 YNNKEL (reference sequence). There are 14 residues in the CDR3. Losses at the gene ends were 4 bases for V and 1 base for J; bases not matched to a gene: 2. The CDR3 sequence: CASSLRGQNTEAFF. The CDR3 coding sequence is TGTGCCAGCAGCCTCAGGGGGCAGAACACTGAAGCTTTCTTT.

This sequence joins TRBV6-5 and TRBJ2-7; 7 bases match TRBD1. Germline V gene lookup returns CDR1 MNHEY and CDR2 SVGAGI. CDR3 size: 15 residues. V shed 4 bases and J 3 bases; nucleotides not matched to a gene: 9. For the CDR3, the DNA is TGTGCCAGCAGTTCGGACAGGCGTATCGGCTACGAGCAGTACGTC. This encodes CASSSDRRIGYEQYV.

The chain carries TRBV5-1 and TRBJ1-1, with D possibly TRBD1 on 5 matching bases. Germline V gives CDR1 SGHRS, CDR2 YFSETQ. V dropped 2 bases and J dropped 3 bases, with 8 bases sitting between them. This CDR3 spans 13 amino acids. The CDR3: CASSFGGDTEAFF. In DNA, the CDR3 is TGCGCCAGCAGCTTCGGAGGGGACACTGAAGCTTTCTTT.

The V and J genes are TRBV9 and TRBJ1-2; D may be TRBD1 (5 bases). V was trimmed by 0 bases and J by 10 bases, leaving 16 bases between them. This CDR3 contains 14 residues. Germline V gene lookup returns CDR1 SGDLS and CDR2 YYNGEE. The CDR3: CASSVESRTHDYTF. The DNA for the CDR3 is TGTGCCAGCAGCGTAGAATCGAGGACACATGACTACACCTTC.

This chain connects TRBV27 to TRBJ1-1, with D tentatively TRBD1 (5 bases). Trimming removed 6 bases at V and 1 base at J, with 21 bases between. CDR3 length: 17 residues. CDR1 MNHEY and CDR2 SMNVEV come from the germline V gene (reference sequence). The CDR3 nucleotides are TGTGCCAGCAGCCCAGTCCGCTCGGGCAGGGCGAACACTGAAGCTTTCTTT. It codes for CASSPVRSGRANTEAFF.

The chain employs TRBV7-3 and TRBJ2-3; D is perhaps TRBD1 or TRBD2 (6 bases each). In germline, CDR1 is SGHTA, CDR2 FQGTGA. V shed 5 bases and J shed 4 bases, with 13 bases lying between them. CDR3 length: 14 residues. The CDR3 here is CASSRGTSSDTQYF. CDR3 bases: TGTGCCAGCAGCCGCGGGACATCGTCAGATACGCAGTATTTT.

Only a few counts were recorded for this clone. CDR3 sequence reads: CAWYRDRGRRGANVLTF. The CDR3, as DNA: TGTGCCTGGTACCGGGACAGGGGGCGCCGAGGGGCCAACGTCCTGACTTTC. The J gene is TRBJ2-6, the V gene TRBV30; 12 bases match TRBD1. Germline V gene data show CDR1 as GTSNPN and CDR2 as SVGIG (reference sequence). Losses at the gene ends were 5 bases for V and 4 bases for J; bases not matched to a gene: 9. CDR3 length: 17 residues.

The chain is built from TRBV30 and TRBJ2-3; tentatively, D is TRBD2 (7 bases). Germline CDR1 and CDR2: GTSNPN and SVGIG (reference sequence). CDR3 length equals 13 residues. The V gene lost 5 bases and the J gene lost 15 bases, with 24 bases spanning the gap. CDR3 residues: CAWESFEGGGRYF. In nucleotides, the CDR3 is TGTGCCTGGGAGTCCTTTGAGGGGGGGGGCCGATATTTT.

The chain recombines TRBV18 with TRBJ2-1; D possibly matches TRBD1 or TRBD2 (5 bases each). With 3 bases removed from V and 0 bases from J, the gap between germline ends came to 9 bases. CDR3 length: 15 residues. The germline CDR1 and CDR2 sequences are KGHSH and LQKENI. The CDR3 nucleotides are TGTGCCAGCTCACCTCCAGGGAGCTCCTACAATGAGCAGTTCTTC. This gives the protein CASSPPGSSYNEQFF.

The chain combines TRBV4-1 with TRBJ2-2; TRBD2 matches at 10 bases. CDR1 is MGHRA and CDR2 is YSYEKL in the germline V gene. The CDR3 consists of 15 residues. The V and J ends lost 0 bases and 9 bases, in that order; junction bases with no gene match: 4. The CDR3 reads CASSQELAGERELFF. CDR3 nucleotide sequence: TGCGCCAGCAGCCAAGAGCTAGCGGGGGAAAGGGAGCTGTTTTTT.

CDR3 region: CASSPLAGGYNEQFF. The DNA for the CDR3 is TGTGCCAGCAGCCCCCTAGCGGGGGGATACAATGAGCAGTTCTTC. The V gene is TRBV2, the J gene TRBJ2-1, with 11 bases fitting TRBD2. Germline CDR1 and CDR2: SNHLY and FYNNEI. The CDR3 is 15 amino acids. With V trimmed by 6 bases and J by 4 bases, 5 bases remained unmatched. Complete variable domain (other parts from reference TRBV2 and TRBJ2-1): EPEVTQTPSHQVTQMGQEVILRCVPISNHLYFYWYRQILGQKVEFLVSFYNNEISEKSEIFDDQFSVERPDGSNFTLKIRSTKLEDSAMYFCASSPLAGGYNEQFFGPGTRLTVL.